The 12 T cell receptor beta chains given below trace back to one sample, sequenced in a study of identical twins. TCRdb re-called the 5' RACE reads through MiXCR, storing one row per CDR3 protein. The sample yields approximately 500,000 distinct CDR3 sequences, about 15% seen once. A further study also used this sample, focusing on yellow fever vaccine responses in identical twins.

The sequenced sample consisted of CD4+ T cells sorted from blood. Source of these receptors: a woman aged 18-35 years in good health.

This clonotype turned up a few times. The chain combines TRBV12-3 or TRBV12-4 with TRBJ2-3; 13 bases are shared with TRBD2. After removal of 5 bases from V and 4 bases from J, the junction contained 6 bases not matched to a gene. The CDR3 loop spans 16 amino acids. The CDR3, as DNA: TGTGCCAGCAGTCCCACTAGCGGGAGGGCCTCAGATACGCAGTATTTT. Residues: CASSPTSGRASDTQYF.

This chain links TRBV7-2 with TRBJ2-3, with unresolved D. With 3 bases removed from V and 2 bases from J, the gap between germline ends came to 9 bases. There are 14 residues in the CDR3. From germline, CDR1 is SGHTA and CDR2 FQGNSA. Here the CDR3 reads CASSLAKATDTQYF. CDR3 DNA sequence: TGTGCCAGCAGCTTGGCAAAGGCCACAGATACGCAGTATTTT.

CDR3 region: CSATGLAGGNEQFF. In DNA form, the CDR3 reads TGCAGTGCTACGGGACTAGCGGGAGGCAATGAGCAGTTCTTC. V gene TRBV20-1 combines with J gene TRBJ2-1, with TRBD2 identical over 15 bases. The V and J ends lost 4 bases and 6 bases, in that order; junction bases with no gene match: 1. Germline V gene data show CDR1 as DFQATT and CDR2 as SNEGSKA (reference sequence). This CDR3 spans 14 amino acids.

This chain uses TRBV27 with TRBJ2-7; D not certain. This CDR3 comprises 13 residues. V dropped 5 bases and J dropped 3 bases, with 11 bases sitting between them. Germline V gene data show CDR1 as MNHEY and CDR2 as SMNVEV (reference sequence). The CDR3 loop is CASSPSLLYEQYF. As DNA, the CDR3 is TGTGCCAGCAGTCCCAGCCTACTCTACGAGCAGTACTTC.

Worth noting for this clonotype: At one end the junction does not follow the germline gene, possibly because of a read error. The chain links TRBV11-2 to TRBJ2-1; D perhaps matches TRBD2 (6 bases). Per germline, CDR1 SGHAT and CDR2 FQNNGV. The CDR3 length is 15 residues. The CDR3 DNA follows: TGTGCCAGCAGCTCAACTAGCATCTCCAACAATGAGCAGTTCTTC. This translates into CASSSTSISNNEQFF.

This clonotype was seen a few times. The genes are TRBV7-8 and TRBJ2-2; TRBD2 matches at 8 bases. The J segment lost 4 bases and the V segment lost 0 bases, leaving 4 bases of the junction unmatched. The CDR3 sequence is 16 residues long. Germline V lookup: CDR1 SGHVS, CDR2 FQNEAQ. The CDR3, as DNA: TGTGCCAGCAGCTTAGCGGGACTAGTAACCACCGGGGAGCTGTTTTTT. This translates into CASSLAGLVTTGELFF. Based on the CDR3 plus reference TRBV7-8 and TRBJ2-2, the full variable domain is GAGVSQSPRYKVAKRGQDVALRCDPISGHVSLFWYQQALGQGPEFLTYFQNEAQLDKSGLPSDRFFAERPEGSVSTLKIQRTQQEDSAVYLCASSLAGLVTTGELFFGEGSRLTVL.

The V gene is TRBV28, the J gene TRBJ2-2; D unresolved. CDR3 length equals 15 residues. V shed 3 bases and J shed 4 bases, with 12 bases lying between them. Germline assignment: CDR1 MDHEN and CDR2 SYDVKM. CDR3 amino acids: CASSFLGISTGELFF. DNA of the CDR3: TGTGCCAGCAGTTTCTTAGGGATCAGCACCGGGGAGCTGTTTTTT.

V and J are TRBV20-1 and TRBJ2-1; 7 bases align to TRBD2. The CDR3 is 10 residues long. V dropped 5 bases and J dropped 9; count of bases not matched to a gene: 1. The V gene's germline CDR1 is DFQATT and CDR2 SNEGSKA (reference sequence). CDR3 region: CSAWGGEQFF. The CDR3 coding sequence is TGCAGTGCTTGGGGGGGTGAGCAGTTCTTC.

This clonotype turned up a few times. The chain combines TRBV20-1 with TRBJ2-3; 8 nucleotides agree with TRBD2. CDR1 is DFQATT, CDR2 SNEGSKA, per germline (reference sequence). This CDR3 spans 15 amino acids. Unmatched junction bases numbered 12, after V lost 5 bases and J lost 5 bases. CDR3 in DNA: TGCAGTGCTCGCTGGACTAGCCTTGTGGGAGATACGCAGTATTTT. Protein product: CSARWTSLVGDTQYF.

The table lists this clonotype with a few counts. This chain joins TRBV5-1 and TRBJ2-2; possibly TRBD1 for D (6 bases). The CDR3 is made up of 16 amino acids. The V end lost 6 bases, the J end lost 4 bases, and 19 bases lay between the germline ends. Germline assignment: CDR1 SGHRS and CDR2 YFSETQ. Written as DNA, the CDR3 is TGCGCCAGCAACACAGGGTCGGTTCGAGGCACCGGGGAGCTGTTTTTT. Protein: CASNTGSVRGTGELFF.

This clonotype was counted at least ten times. The V call is TRBV4-1, the J call TRBJ2-1, with D hard to call. This CDR3 region has 16 residues. Trimming cost V 1 base and J 2 bases, with 12 bases left between them. The V gene's germline CDR1 is MGHRA and CDR2 YSYEKL. CDR3 DNA: TGCGCCAGCAGCCAAGTGGGCCTCCGGACCTACAATGAGCAGTTCTTC. This gives the protein CASSQVGLRTYNEQFF.

This clonotype was counted between two and nine times. For the CDR3, the DNA is TGTGCCAGCAGCGAAGAGAGAAACAATGAGCAGTTCTTC. As protein: CASSEERNNEQFF. The V gene is TRBV9, the J gene TRBJ2-1; D is ambiguous. Per germline, CDR1 SGDLS and CDR2 YYNGEE. V was trimmed by 3 bases and J by 5 bases, leaving 9 bases between them. This CDR3 is built from 13 residues. The full variable domain, rest sourced from reference TRBV9 and TRBJ2-1, is DSGVTQTPKHLITATGQRVTLRCSPRSGDLSVYWYQQSLDQGLQFLIQYYNGEERAKGNILERFSAQQFPDLHSELNLSSLELGDSALYFCASSEERNNEQFFGPGTRLTVL.